Each of the 29 T cell receptor beta chains below was sequenced from the same sample in a study of regulatory T cells in long-lasting Graves disease. TCR beta libraries were built with iRepertoire HTBI primers and Arm-PCR of CDR3 regions. TCRdb processed the multiplex PCR reads anew with MiXCR; each CDR3 protein has one entry. This sample has 400,000 to 500,000 distinct CDR3 sequences, with about 15% found just once. Regarding time point: newly diagnosed GD, antithyroid drugs for less than 3 months. PBMCs were the source of the RNA used for TCR sequencing. The same data also went into a second study, on T cells in Graves' hyperthyroidism and ophthalmopathy.

Sequencing used peripheral blood mononuclear cells (PBMCs), obtained at new diagnosis, from a patient treated with antithyroid drugs. The source is a woman aged 40-49 years with Graves disease.

There are many counts of this clonotype. The chain uses TRBV20-1 and TRBJ2-3; 8 nucleotides agree with TRBD2. The V gene end was trimmed by 4 bases and the J gene end by 2 bases; junction bases not matched to a gene: 8. CDR1 DFQATT and CDR2 SNEGSKA come from the germline V gene (reference sequence). The CDR3 is 15 amino acids. The CDR3 bases are TGCAGTGCTACAAGACTAGCGCTCAACACAGATACGCAGTATTTT. As protein: CSATRLALNTDTQYF.

This clonotype was counted only a few times. The rearrangement joins TRBV29-1 to TRBJ1-2; D remains unclear. The V end was cut by 3 bases, the J end by 3 bases, with 11 bases between. The CDR3 has 13 residues. Germline lookup yields CDR1 SQVTM and CDR2 ANQGSEA. The CDR3 loop is CSVEASSHYGYTF. DNA for the CDR3: TGCAGCGTTGAGGCGTCCAGTCACTATGGCTACACCTTC. Looking up the rest from reference TRBV29-1 and TRBJ1-2 gives the full variable domain: SAVISQKPSRDICQRGTSLTIQCQVDSQVTMMFWYRQQPGQSLTLIATANQGSEATYESGFVIDKFPISRPNLTFSTLTVSNMSPEDSSIYLCSVEASSHYGYTFGSGTRLTVV.

This clonotype was detected ten times or more. The chain uses TRBV6-2 or TRBV6-3 and TRBJ2-3, with 7 bases lining up with TRBD2. Trimming at V came to 2 bases and at J to 2 bases, leaving 22 bases not matched to a gene. This CDR3 contains 21 residues. Germline V gene sequence: CDR1 MNHEY, CDR2 SVGEGT. The CDR3 region is CASSYAGVAGPRRGPTDTQYF. The CDR3 nucleotides read TGTGCCAGCAGTTACGCTGGGGTAGCGGGCCCGAGACGGGGACCCACAGATACGCAGTATTTT.

A remark on this clonotype: Only one base separates this from a far larger clonotype, so it likely reflects a read error. This chain's CDR3 is CASRLSGRAFEQFF. CDR3 coding DNA: TGTGCCAGCAGACTTAGCGGGAGGGCCTTCGAGCAGTTCTTC. The chain is built from TRBV28 and TRBJ2-1, with 11 bases that match TRBD2. V lost 6 bases, J lost 10 bases, and 8 bases stayed unmatched. The CDR3 covers 14 residues. The germline V gene encodes CDR1 MDHEN and CDR2 SYDVKM.

This clonotype has at least ten counts. The CDR3 region is CASSYSRHPQREYEQYF. The CDR3 nucleotides are TGTGCCAGCAGTTACTCGAGGCACCCACAGCGGGAATACGAGCAGTACTTC. The chain employs TRBV6-2 or TRBV6-3 and TRBJ2-7; 7 nucleotides line up with TRBD2. This CDR3 is built from 17 residues. Germline trimming cut 0 bases from V and 4 bases from J; bases unmatched to any gene: 12. Germline V gene data show CDR1 as MNHEY and CDR2 as SVGEGT.

This clonotype has at least ten counts. This chain connects TRBV11-1 to TRBJ2-5; no firm D call. Trimming took off 5 bases at V and 5 bases at J, with 12 bases between the two ends. The CDR3 totals 13 residues. CDR1 and CDR2 (germline): SGHAT, FQDESV (reference sequence). CDR3 loop: CASSERLRETQYF. CDR3 DNA: TGTGCCAGCAGCGAGCGATTACGCGAGACCCAGTACTTC.

In this sample, this clonotype turned up many times. The rearrangement uses TRBV28 and TRBJ1-5; D is unclear. This CDR3 region has 12 residues. With 6 bases removed from V and 7 bases from J, the gap between germline ends came to 10 bases. In germline, CDR1 is MDHEN, CDR2 SYDVKM. In DNA form, the CDR3 reads TGTGCCAGCAGCTTTTTGGGGCAGCCCCAGCATTTT. Encoded protein: CASSFLGQPQHF.

This clonotype was seen many times. The genes are TRBV2 and TRBJ2-1, with TRBD2 matching over 8 bases. V gave up 6 bases and J gave up 7 bases; unmatched junction bases: 14. Germline V gives CDR1 SNHLY, CDR2 FYNNEI. The CDR3 has 16 residues. Here the CDR3 reads CASRKGREDLINEQFF. CDR3 sequence (DNA): TGTGCCAGCAGGAAGGGGCGGGAGGACCTAATTAATGAGCAGTTCTTC.

This clonotype showed up many times. V usage is TRBV7-6 and J usage is TRBJ2-3; 7 bases are a match to TRBD2. The CDR3 extends over 14 amino acids. V dropped 7 bases and J dropped 6; count of bases not matched to a gene: 10. Germline V gives CDR1 SGHVS, CDR2 FNYEAQ. This CDR3 reads CASKSAGASDTQYF. CDR3 DNA: TGTGCCAGCAAGTCGGCGGGAGCATCTGATACGCAGTATTTT. Based on the CDR3 plus reference TRBV7-6 and TRBJ2-3, the full variable domain is GAGVSQSPRYKVTKRGQDVALRCDPISGHVSLYWYRQALGQGPEFLTYFNYEAQQDKSGLPNDRFSAERPEGSISTLTIQRTEQRDSAMYRCASKSAGASDTQYFGPGTRLTVL.

This clonotype was found many times. The J gene is TRBJ1-5, the V gene TRBV2; D not resolved. The CDR3 is made up of 16 amino acids. The V gene's germline CDR1 is SNHLY and CDR2 FYNNEI. Trimming shortened V by 3 bases and J by 2 bases, and 14 bases separated the two germline ends. CDR3 protein: CASSDHNGKGNQPQHF. The CDR3, as DNA: TGTGCCAGCAGTGATCATAATGGAAAAGGCAATCAGCCCCAGCATTTT. The full variable domain, in which reference TRBV2 and TRBJ1-5 provide the parts outside the CDR3, is EPEVTQTPSHQVTQMGQEVILRCVPISNHLYFYWYRQILGQKVEFLVSFYNNEISEKSEIFDDQFSVERPDGSNFTLKIRSTKLEDSAMYFCASSDHNGKGNQPQHFGDGTRLSIL.

In this sample, this clonotype turned up many times. This sequence joins TRBV7-6 and TRBJ2-5, with D possibly matching TRBD2 (6 bases). There are 14 residues in the CDR3. Trimming pared 5 bases from V and 7 bases from J, leaving 17 bases between. CDR1 is SGHVS and CDR2 is FNYEAQ in the germline V gene. As DNA, the CDR3 is TGTGCCAGCAGCGTCAGTTGGGGAGGAGGGACCCAGTACTTC. This codes for CASSVSWGGGTQYF.

This clonotype was found many times. The chain recombines TRBV27 with TRBJ2-3, with TRBD1 identical over 9 bases. Trimming took 5 bases from V and 4 from J; bases not matched to a gene: 7. Germline CDR1 reads MNHEY; CDR2 reads SMNVEV (reference sequence). The CDR3 length is 15 residues. The CDR3 nucleotides are TGTGCCAGCAGTCGGGACAGGGAGGTACCAGATACGCAGTATTTT. Protein sequence: CASSRDREVPDTQYF.

This clonotype came up many times. At one end, the junction sequence differs from germline, possibly due to a read error. The chain combines TRBV28 with TRBJ1-5; tentatively, D is TRBD1 (5 bases). CDR3 size: 15 residues. From germline, CDR1 is MDHEN and CDR2 SYDVKM. DNA for the CDR3: TGTGCCAGCACTTTACCGGGGGAGGGCAATCAGCCCCAGCATTTT. It translates to CASTLPGEGNQPQHF.

In its sample, this clonotype was seen a few times. This may be a read error: a much more frequent sequence differs by one nucleotide. The J gene is TRBJ2-3, the V gene TRBV7-2; D is possibly TRBD1 or TRBD2 (5 bases each). From germline, CDR1 is SGHTA and CDR2 FQGNSA. The CDR3 has 14 amino acids. The CDR3 nucleotides read TGTGCCGGCAGCTTAGGGGAGTTCACAGATACGCAGTATTTT. It translates to CAGSLGEFTDTQYF.

The gene calls are TRBV12-3 or TRBV12-4 and TRBJ1-2; TRBD1 agrees at 7 bases. This CDR3 region has 12 residues. V shed 11 bases, J shed 8 bases, and the junction held 11 bases outside the gene matches. CDR3 region: CASSVQGGGYTF. CDR3 nucleotides: TGTGCCTCTTCCGTGCAAGGGGGCGGCTACACCTTC.

This clonotype was observed a handful of times. J is TRBJ2-7 and V is TRBV5-1; TRBD2 is a possible D gene (6 bases). The CDR3 loop spans 14 amino acids. The V end was cut by 4 bases, the J end by 0 bases, with 11 bases between. From germline, CDR1 is SGHRS and CDR2 YFSETQ. CDR3 residues: CASSPQDYSYEQYF. The CDR3, as DNA: TGCGCCAGCAGCCCACAGGACTACTCCTACGAGCAGTACTTC.

This clonotype has a count of ten or more. The chain couples TRBV7-9 to TRBJ2-1, with 8 bases lining up with TRBD1. CDR3 size: 17 residues. The germline gives CDR1 SEHNR, CDR2 FQNEAQ (reference sequence). With 5 bases clipped from V and 4 bases from J, the junction kept 13 bases outside the gene matches. The CDR3 spells CASSPPPTGADYNEQFF. DNA of the CDR3: TGTGCCAGCAGCCCCCCACCGACAGGGGCGGATTACAATGAGCAGTTCTTC.

This sequence joins TRBV5-1 and TRBJ2-2; D may be TRBD1 or TRBD2 (6 bases each). V lost 0 bases, J lost 6 bases, and 12 bases lay in between. Germline values: CDR1 SGHRS, CDR2 YFSETQ. The CDR3 extends over 15 amino acids. The CDR3 region is CASSLDLRGAGELFF. In DNA, the CDR3 is TGCGCCAGCAGCTTGGACCTGAGGGGGGCCGGGGAGCTGTTTTTT.

The chain is built from TRBV7-9 and TRBJ2-1; 7 positions match TRBD2. This CDR3 has 15 amino acids. CDR1 SEHNR and CDR2 FQNEAQ come from the germline V gene (reference sequence). After removal of 7 bases from V and 9 bases from J, the junction contained 15 bases not matched to a gene. The chain's CDR3 is CASILRGEYAGEQFF. The CDR3 DNA follows: TGTGCCAGCATACTCCGGGGGGAATACGCCGGTGAGCAGTTCTTC.

CDR3 DNA: TGTGCCAGCAGGGGTCGTTTGGAGACTAGCACAGATACGCAGTATTTT. It specifies CASRGRLETSTDTQYF. V gene TRBV11-2 combines with J gene TRBJ2-3; no firm D call. The length of the CDR3 is 16 residues. Germline CDR1 SGHAT, CDR2 FQNNGV. The V end lost 6 bases, the J end lost 0 bases, and 16 bases lay between the germline ends. The entire variable domain, with the rest obtained from reference TRBV11-2 and TRBJ2-3, is as follows: EAGVAQSPRYKIIEKRQSVAFWCNPISGHATLYWYQQILGQGPKLLIQFQNNGVVDDSQLPKDRFSAERLKGVDSTLKIQPAKLEDSAVYLCASRGRLETSTDTQYFGPGTRLTVL.

As regards this clonotype: This likely stems from a read error, as it lies one base from a far larger clone. This sequence joins TRBV7-9 and TRBJ2-5, with 7 bases fitting TRBD2. Germline V lookup: CDR1 SEHNR, CDR2 FQNEAQ (reference sequence). The CDR3 contains 16 residues. CDR3 loop: CASSPPLRGSKETHYF. The CDR3 nucleotides are TGTGCCAGCAGCCCACCCTTACGCGGGAGTAAAGAGACCCATTACTTC.

This clonotype was detected ten times or more. CDR3 in DNA: TGTGCCAGCAGTTTAGTCATCCCCGAGGTGGGGGAGCTGTTTTTT. This codes for CASSLVIPEVGELFF. This chain connects TRBV28 to TRBJ2-2; D gene ambiguous. The germline CDR1 and CDR2 sequences are MDHEN and SYDVKM. There are 15 residues in the CDR3. Trimming took 2 bases from V and 8 from J, leaving 15 bases between them.

The chain combines TRBV20-1 with TRBJ2-3; D unresolved. The germline CDR1 and CDR2 sequences are DFQATT and SNEGSKA (reference sequence). V was shortened by 0 bases and J by 6 bases, with 13 bases between the two germline ends. This CDR3 comprises 14 residues. In nucleotides, the CDR3 is TGCAGTGCTAGAGATCGTGATTTTTTGGATACGCAGTATTTT. As protein: CSARDRDFLDTQYF.

This clonotype was seen a few times. The V gene is TRBV3-1, the J gene TRBJ1-2; 9 bases agree with TRBD1. The trim removed 4 bases at V and 4 bases at J, leaving 4 bases unmatched. CDR3 size: 14 residues. Germline V gives CDR1 LGHDT, CDR2 YNNKEL (reference sequence). CDR3 loop: CASSRTGDLYGYTF. CDR3 bases: TGTGCCAGCAGCCGGACAGGGGACCTCTATGGCTACACCTTC.

This clonotype was counted between two and nine times. J is TRBJ1-1 and V is TRBV29-1, with D tentatively TRBD1 (5 bases). CDR1 SQVTM and CDR2 ANQGSEA come from the germline V gene. Trimming took 4 bases from V and 2 from J, leaving 8 bases between them. There are 12 residues in the CDR3. The CDR3 bases are TGCAGCGTTGCGGGACTCAACACTGAAGCTTTCTTT. It yields the protein CSVAGLNTEAFF.

This clonotype was counted many times. The rearrangement joins TRBV5-1 to TRBJ1-3; a possible D gene is TRBD1 (6 bases). The CDR3 totals 15 residues. Trimming left V 5 bases short and J 4 bases short, with 16 bases between. The V gene's germline CDR1 is SGHRS and CDR2 YFSETQ. The chain's CDR3 is CASSGGQSYGNTIYF. The CDR3 coding sequence is TGCGCCAGCAGTGGAGGACAGAGTTACGGAAACACCATATATTTT.

This clonotype has a count of ten or more. In DNA form, the CDR3 reads TGTGCCAGCAGCAGAGGGACAGGGGCGTCGACGTACTTC. The encoded protein is CASSRGTGASTYF. V is TRBV3-1 and J is TRBJ2-5; TRBD1 matches 10 bases. V lost 5 bases, J lost 13 bases, and 10 bases stayed unmatched. Per the germline V gene, CDR1 is LGHDT and CDR2 is YNNKEL (reference sequence). The CDR3 is 13 residues long.

This clonotype was observed many times. The rearrangement joins TRBV11-3 to TRBJ2-3, with D maybe TRBD2 (6 bases). The germline V and J ends were trimmed by 1 base and 8 bases, with 19 bases remaining between them. The CDR3 has 16 residues. CDR1 is SGHNT, CDR2 YENEEA, per germline. CDR3 in amino acids: CASSLGWRDDQVTQYF. CDR3 DNA: TGTGCCAGCAGCTTAGGCTGGCGGGATGATCAAGTTACGCAGTATTTT.

This clonotype was counted ten times or more. The V call is TRBV28, the J call TRBJ2-5; a possible D gene is TRBD2 (6 bases). This CDR3 is built from 14 residues. Germline CDR1 and CDR2: MDHEN and SYDVKM. V shed 6 bases and J shed 2 bases, with 13 bases lying between them. This CDR3 reads CASSPTGLQETQYF. The DNA for the CDR3 is TGTGCCAGCAGCCCTACGGGACTGCAAGAGACCCAGTACTTC.